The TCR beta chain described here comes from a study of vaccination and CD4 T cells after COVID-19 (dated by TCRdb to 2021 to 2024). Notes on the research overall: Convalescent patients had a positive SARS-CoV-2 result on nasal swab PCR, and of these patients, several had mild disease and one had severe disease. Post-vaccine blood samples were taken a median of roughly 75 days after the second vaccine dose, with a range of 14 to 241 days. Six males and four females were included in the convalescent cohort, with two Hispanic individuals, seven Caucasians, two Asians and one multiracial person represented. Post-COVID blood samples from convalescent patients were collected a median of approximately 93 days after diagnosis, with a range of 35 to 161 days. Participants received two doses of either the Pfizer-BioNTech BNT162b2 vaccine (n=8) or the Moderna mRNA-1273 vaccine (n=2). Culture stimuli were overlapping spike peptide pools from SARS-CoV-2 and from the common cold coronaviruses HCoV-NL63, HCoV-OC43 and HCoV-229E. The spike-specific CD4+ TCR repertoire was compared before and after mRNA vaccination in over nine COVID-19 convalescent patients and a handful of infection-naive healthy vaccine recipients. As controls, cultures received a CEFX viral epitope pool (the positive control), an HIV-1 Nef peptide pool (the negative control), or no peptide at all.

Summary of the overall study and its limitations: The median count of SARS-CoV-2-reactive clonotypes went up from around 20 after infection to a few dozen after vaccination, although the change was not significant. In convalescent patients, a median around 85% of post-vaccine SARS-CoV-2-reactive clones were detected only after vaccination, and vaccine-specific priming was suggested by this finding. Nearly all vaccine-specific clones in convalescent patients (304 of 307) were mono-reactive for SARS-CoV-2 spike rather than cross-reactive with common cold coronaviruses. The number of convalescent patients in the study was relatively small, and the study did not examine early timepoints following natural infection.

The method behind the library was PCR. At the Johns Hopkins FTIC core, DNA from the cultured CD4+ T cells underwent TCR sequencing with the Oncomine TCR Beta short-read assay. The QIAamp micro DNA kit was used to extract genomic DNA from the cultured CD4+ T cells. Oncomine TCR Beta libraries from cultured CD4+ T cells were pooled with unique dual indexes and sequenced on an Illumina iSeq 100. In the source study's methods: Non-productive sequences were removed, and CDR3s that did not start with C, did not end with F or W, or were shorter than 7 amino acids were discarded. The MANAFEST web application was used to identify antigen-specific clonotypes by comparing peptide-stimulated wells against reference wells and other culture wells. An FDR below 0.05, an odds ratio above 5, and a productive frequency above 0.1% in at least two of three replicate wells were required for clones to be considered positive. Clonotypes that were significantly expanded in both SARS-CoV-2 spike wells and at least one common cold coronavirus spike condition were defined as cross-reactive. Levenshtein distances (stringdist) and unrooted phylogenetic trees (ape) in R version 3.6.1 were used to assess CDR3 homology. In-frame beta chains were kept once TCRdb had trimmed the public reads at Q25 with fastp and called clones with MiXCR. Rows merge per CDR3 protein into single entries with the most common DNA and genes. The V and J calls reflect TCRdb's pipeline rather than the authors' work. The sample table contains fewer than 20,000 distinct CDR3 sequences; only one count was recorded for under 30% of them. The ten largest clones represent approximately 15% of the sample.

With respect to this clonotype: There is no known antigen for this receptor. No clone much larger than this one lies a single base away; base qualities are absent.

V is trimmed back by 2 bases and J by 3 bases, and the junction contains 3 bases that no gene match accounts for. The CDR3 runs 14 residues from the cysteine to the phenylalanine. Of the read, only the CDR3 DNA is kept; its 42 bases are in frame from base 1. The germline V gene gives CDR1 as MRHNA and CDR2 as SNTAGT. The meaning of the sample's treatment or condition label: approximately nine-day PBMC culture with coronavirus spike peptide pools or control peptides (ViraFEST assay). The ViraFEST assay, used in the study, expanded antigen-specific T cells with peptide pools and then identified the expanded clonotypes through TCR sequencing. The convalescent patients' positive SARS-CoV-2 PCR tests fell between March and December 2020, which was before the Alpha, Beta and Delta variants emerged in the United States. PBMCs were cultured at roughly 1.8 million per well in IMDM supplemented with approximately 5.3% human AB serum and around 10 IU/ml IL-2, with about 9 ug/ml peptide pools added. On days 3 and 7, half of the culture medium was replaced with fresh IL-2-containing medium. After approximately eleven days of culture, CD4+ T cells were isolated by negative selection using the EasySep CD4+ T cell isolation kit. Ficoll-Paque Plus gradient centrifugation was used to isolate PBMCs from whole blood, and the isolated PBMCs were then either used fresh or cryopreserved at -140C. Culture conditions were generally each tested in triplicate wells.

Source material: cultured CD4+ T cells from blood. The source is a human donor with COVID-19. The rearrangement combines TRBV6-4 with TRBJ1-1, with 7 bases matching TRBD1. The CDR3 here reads CASSDGQGDTEAFF. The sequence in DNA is TGTGCCAGCAGTGACGGTCAGGGGGACACTGAAGCTTTCTTT.